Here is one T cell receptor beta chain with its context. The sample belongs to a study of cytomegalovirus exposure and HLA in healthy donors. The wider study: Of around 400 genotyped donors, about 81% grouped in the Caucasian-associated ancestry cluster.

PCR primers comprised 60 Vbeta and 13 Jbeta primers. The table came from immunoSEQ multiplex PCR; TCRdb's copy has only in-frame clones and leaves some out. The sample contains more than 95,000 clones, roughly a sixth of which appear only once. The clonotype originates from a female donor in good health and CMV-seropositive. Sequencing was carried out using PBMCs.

The CDR3 reads CASSFLAGGPSYEQYF. CDR3 nucleotides: TGTGCCAGCAGTTTTCTAGCGGGGGGGCCCTCCTACGAGCAGTACTTC. The rearrangement uses TRBV27 and TRBJ2-7; 12 bases match TRBD2. This CDR3 comprises 16 residues. V shed 3 bases and J 0 bases; nucleotides not matched to a gene: 3. CDR1 is MNHEY, CDR2 SMNVEV, per germline (reference sequence).